This TCR beta chain was documented in a study of T cell clusters in autoimmune cytopenias. Its frequency marks this clonotype as medium-sized. Its matching antigen is unknown. The length of the CDR3 is 14 residues. Germline V lookup: CDR1 SGHKS, CDR2 YYEKEE (reference sequence). Each sample's input was 250 ng genomic DNA, approximately 37,500 genome equivalents. Study observations and caveats: TRB repertoire shifts in secondary cytopenia and chronic lymphocytic leukemia mostly reflected lymphoma, not autoimmunity. Healthy donors had approximately 2.9-fold more exclusive TRB clusters than active autoimmune hepatitis patients. No experiment has yet validated the function of the T cell clusters defined in silico. Physiological T cell clusters of healthy donors were apparently absent in primary autoimmune cytopenia patients.

TRB was amplified by touch-down multiplex PCR, primer pools A and B combined. TCRdb re-called the multiplex PCR reads and gives one entry per CDR3 protein, without DNA. Its table records 2,000 to 2,500 distinct CDR3 sequences. What was sequenced was peripheral blood. The chain joins TRBV5-5 to TRBJ1-6; without DNA, the TCRdb call of TRBD1 cannot be checked. The sequence was collected from a human donor with an autoimmune cytopenia or autoimmune hepatitis (not recorded which). CDR3 residues: CASRSGRNPDPLHF.